This TCR beta chain appears in the sequencing data of a study of T cells in localized non-small cell lung cancer. Study results and limitations: The highest T cell clonality was in uninvolved adjacent lung, above tumor.

Repertoires were generated with immunoSEQ multiplex PCR, while TCRdb's copy carries only in-frame clones and drops some. The data hold around 2,300 clones, with around 30% observed a single time. By sample share, this clone is large. What it recognizes is unknown. Trimming left V 0 bases short and J 2 bases short, with 12 bases between. Germline CDR1 reads SGDLS; CDR2 reads YYNGEE. This CDR3 spans 15 amino acids. The origin of this receptor is a man aged 40-75 years with stage III squamous cell lung carcinoma. The sample in question was lung tumor tissue, obtained before any cancer treatment. The chain joins TRBV9 to TRBJ2-7; maybe TRBD2 (5 bases). CDR3 in amino acids: CASSVATGIAYEQYF. The CDR3 DNA reads as TGTGCCAGCAGCGTAGCTACGGGGATCGCCTACGAGCAGTACTTC.